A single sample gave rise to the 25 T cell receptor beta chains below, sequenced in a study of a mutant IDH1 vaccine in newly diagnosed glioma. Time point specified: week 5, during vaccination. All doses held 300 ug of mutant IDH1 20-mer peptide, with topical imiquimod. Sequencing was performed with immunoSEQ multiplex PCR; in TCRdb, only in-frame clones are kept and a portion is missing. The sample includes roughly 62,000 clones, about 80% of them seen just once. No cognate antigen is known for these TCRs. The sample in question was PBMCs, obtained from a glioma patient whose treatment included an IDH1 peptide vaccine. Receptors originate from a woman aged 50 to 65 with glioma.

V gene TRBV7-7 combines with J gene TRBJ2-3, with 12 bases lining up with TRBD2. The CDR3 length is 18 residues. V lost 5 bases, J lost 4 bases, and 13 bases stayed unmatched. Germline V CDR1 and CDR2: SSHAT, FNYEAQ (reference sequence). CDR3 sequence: CASSPRLPLAGGPDTQYF. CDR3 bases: TGTGCCAGCAGCCCCAGACTTCCACTAGCGGGGGGTCCAGATACGCAGTATTTT. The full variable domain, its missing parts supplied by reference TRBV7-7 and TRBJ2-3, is GAGVSQSPRYKVTKRGQDVTLRCDPISSHATLYWYQQALGQGPEFLTYFNYEAQPDKSGLPSDRFSAERPEGSISTLTIQRTEQRDSAMYRCASSPRLPLAGGPDTQYFGPGTRLTVL.

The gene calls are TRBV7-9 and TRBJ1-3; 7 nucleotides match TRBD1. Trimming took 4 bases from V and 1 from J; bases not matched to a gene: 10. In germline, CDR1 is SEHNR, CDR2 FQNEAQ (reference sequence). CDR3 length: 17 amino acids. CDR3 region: CASSSGARGNSGNTIYF. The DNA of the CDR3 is TGTGCCAGCAGCTCCGGGGCCAGGGGGAATTCTGGAAACACCATATATTTT.

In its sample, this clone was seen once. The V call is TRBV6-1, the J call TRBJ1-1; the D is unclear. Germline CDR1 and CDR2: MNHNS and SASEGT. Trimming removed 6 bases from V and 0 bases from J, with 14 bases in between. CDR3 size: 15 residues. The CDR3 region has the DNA TGTGCCAGCAGGAGCCGGGGTAGGGTGAACACTGAAGCTTTCTTT. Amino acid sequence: CASRSRGRVNTEAFF.

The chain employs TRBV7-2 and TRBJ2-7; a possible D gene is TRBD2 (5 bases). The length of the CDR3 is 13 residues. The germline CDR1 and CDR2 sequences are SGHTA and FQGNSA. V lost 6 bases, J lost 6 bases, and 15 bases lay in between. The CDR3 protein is CASRGDKRGEQYF. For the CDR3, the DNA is TGTGCCAGCAGAGGAGATAAACGGGGCGAGCAGTACTTC.

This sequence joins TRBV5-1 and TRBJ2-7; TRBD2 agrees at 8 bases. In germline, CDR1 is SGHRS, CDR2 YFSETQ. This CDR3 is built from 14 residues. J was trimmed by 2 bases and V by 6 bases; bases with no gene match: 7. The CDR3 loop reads CASKRGAGAYEQYF. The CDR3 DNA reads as TGCGCCAGCAAGCGGGGAGCGGGGGCCTACGAGCAGTACTTC.

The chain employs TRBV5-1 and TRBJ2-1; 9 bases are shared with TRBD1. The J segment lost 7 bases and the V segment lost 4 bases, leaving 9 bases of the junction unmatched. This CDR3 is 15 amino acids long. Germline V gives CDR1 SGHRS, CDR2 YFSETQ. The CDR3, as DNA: TGCGCCAGCAGCCCGGGGGGACAGGGACTTAATGAGCAGTTCTTC. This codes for CASSPGGQGLNEQFF.

The CDR3 DNA reads as TGCGCCAGCAGCTTGGCGTGGGATCACTATGGCTACACCTTC. Translating it yields CASSLAWDHYGYTF. V gene TRBV5-1 combines with J gene TRBJ1-2; D gene ambiguous. There are 14 residues in the CDR3. Looked up from germline, CDR1 is SGHRS and CDR2 is YFSETQ. Trimming cost V 0 bases and J 3 bases, with 9 bases left between them.

CDR3 amino acids: CASSSQMNTEAFF. CDR3 bases: TGTGCCAGCAGCTCTCAAATGAACACTGAAGCTTTCTTT. This chain links TRBV7-2 with TRBJ1-1; D unresolved. Trimming left V 4 bases short and J 0 bases short, with 6 bases between. The CDR3 length is 13 residues. Germline lookup yields CDR1 SGHTA and CDR2 FQGNSA.

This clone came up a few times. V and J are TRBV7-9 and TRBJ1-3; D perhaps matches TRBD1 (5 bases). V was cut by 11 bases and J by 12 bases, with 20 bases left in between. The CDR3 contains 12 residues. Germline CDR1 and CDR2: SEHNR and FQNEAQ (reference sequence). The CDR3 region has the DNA TGTGCCGGAGCCCTCCTCCGGGACGACATATATTTT. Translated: CAGALLRDDIYF.

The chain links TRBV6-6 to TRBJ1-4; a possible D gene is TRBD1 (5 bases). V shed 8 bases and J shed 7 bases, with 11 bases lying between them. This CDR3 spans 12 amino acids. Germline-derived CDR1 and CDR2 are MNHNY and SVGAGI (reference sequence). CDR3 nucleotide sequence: TGTGCCAGCGGAAGAAGGGGTGAAAAACTGTTTTTT. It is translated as CASGRRGEKLFF.

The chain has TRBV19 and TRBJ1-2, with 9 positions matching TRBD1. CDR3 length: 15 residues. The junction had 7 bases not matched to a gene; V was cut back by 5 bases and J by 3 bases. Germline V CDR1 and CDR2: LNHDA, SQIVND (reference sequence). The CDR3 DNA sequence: TGTGCCAGTAGTGCCCCCCGGGACAGGGACTATGGCTACACCTTC. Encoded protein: CASSAPRDRDYGYTF.

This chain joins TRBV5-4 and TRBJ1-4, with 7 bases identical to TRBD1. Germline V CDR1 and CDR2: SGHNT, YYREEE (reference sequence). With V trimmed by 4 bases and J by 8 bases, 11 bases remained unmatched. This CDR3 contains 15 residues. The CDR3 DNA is TGTGCCAGCAGCCGAATGGGACAGTCTAGCGAAAAACTGTTTTTT. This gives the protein CASSRMGQSSEKLFF.

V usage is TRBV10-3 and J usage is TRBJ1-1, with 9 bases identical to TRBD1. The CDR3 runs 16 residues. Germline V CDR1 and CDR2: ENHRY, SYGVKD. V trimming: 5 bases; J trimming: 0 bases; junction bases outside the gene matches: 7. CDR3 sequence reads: CAISSFGTGMNTEAFF. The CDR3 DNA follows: TGTGCCATCAGTTCCTTCGGGACAGGGATGAACACTGAAGCTTTCTTT.

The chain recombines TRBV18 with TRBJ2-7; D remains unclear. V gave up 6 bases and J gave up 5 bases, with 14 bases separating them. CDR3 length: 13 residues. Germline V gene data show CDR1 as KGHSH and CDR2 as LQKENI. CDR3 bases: TGTGCCAGCTCCCTGATCAGGTCCCACGAGCAGTACTTC. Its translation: CASSLIRSHEQYF.

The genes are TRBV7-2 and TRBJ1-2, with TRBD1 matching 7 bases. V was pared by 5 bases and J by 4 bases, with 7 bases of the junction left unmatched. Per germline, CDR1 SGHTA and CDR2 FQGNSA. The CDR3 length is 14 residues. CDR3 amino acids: CASSPVQGPYGYTF. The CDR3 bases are TGTGCCAGCAGCCCAGTACAGGGGCCCTATGGCTACACCTTC. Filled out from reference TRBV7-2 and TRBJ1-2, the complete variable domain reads GAGVSQSPSNKVTEKGKDVELRCDPISGHTALYWYRQSLGQGLEFLIYFQGNSAPDKSGLPSDRFSAERTGGSVSTLTIQRTQQEDSAVYLCASSPVQGPYGYTFGSGTRLTVV.

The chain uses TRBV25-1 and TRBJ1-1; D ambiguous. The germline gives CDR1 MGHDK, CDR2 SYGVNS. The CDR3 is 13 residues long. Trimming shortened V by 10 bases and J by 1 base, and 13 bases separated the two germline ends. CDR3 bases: TGTGCCACCCTAGGGTGGAAGAACACTGAAGCTTTCTTT. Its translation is CATLGWKNTEAFF.

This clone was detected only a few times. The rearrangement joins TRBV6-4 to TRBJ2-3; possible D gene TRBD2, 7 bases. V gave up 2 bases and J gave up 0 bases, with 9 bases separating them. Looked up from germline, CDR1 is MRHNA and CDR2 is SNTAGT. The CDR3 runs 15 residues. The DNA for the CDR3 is TGTGCCAGCAGTGACGGGGGGGCTAGCACAGATACGCAGTATTTT. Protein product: CASSDGGASTDTQYF.

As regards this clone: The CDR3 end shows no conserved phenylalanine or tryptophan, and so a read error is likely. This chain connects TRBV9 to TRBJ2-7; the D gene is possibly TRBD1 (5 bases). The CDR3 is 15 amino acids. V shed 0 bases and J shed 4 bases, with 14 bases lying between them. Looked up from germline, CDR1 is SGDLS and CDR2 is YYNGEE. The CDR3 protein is CASSVEGNNLYEQYL. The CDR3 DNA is TGTGCCAGCAGCGTAGAGGGGAATAACTTATACGAGCAGTACCTC.

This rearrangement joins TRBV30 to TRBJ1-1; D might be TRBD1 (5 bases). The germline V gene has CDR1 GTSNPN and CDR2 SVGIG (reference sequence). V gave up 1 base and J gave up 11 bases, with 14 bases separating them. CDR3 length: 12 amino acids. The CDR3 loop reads CAWSDRGLGAFF. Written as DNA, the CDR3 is TGTGCCTGGAGTGATCGGGGCCTTGGGGCTTTCTTT. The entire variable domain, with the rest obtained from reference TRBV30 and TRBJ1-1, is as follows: SQTIHQWPATLVQPVGSPLSLECTVEGTSNPNLYWYRQAAGRGLQLLFYSVGIGQISSEVPQNLSASRPQDRQFILSSKKLLLSDSGFYLCAWSDRGLGAFFGQGTRLTVV.

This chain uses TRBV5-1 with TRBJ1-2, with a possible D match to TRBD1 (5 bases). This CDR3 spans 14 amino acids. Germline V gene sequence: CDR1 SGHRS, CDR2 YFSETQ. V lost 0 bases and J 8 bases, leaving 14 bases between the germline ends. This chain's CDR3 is CASSLDPGVGGYTF. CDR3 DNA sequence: TGCGCCAGCAGCTTGGACCCGGGGGTGGGCGGCTACACCTTC.

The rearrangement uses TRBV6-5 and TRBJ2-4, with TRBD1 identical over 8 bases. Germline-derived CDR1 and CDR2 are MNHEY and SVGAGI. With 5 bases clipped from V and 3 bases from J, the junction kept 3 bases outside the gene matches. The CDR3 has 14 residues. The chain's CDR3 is CASSPTGGKNIQYF. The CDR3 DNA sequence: TGTGCCAGCAGTCCCACAGGGGGCAAAAACATTCAGTACTTC.

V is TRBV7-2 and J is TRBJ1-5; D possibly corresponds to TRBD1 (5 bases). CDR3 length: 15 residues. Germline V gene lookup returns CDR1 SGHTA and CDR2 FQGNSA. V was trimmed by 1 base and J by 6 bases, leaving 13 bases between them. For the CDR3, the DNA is TGTGCCAGCAGCTTAGATAGCGGGGGAATTCAGCCCCAGCATTTT. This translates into CASSLDSGGIQPQHF.

CDR3 residues: CASRLEGSYNSPLHF. As DNA, the CDR3 is TGTGCCAGTCGACTGGAGGGATCCTATAATTCACCCCTCCACTTT. This chain links TRBV27 with TRBJ1-6; D is uncertain. V lost 9 bases and J lost 1, with 13 bases in between. The germline gives CDR1 MNHEY, CDR2 SMNVEV (reference sequence). The CDR3 contains 15 residues.

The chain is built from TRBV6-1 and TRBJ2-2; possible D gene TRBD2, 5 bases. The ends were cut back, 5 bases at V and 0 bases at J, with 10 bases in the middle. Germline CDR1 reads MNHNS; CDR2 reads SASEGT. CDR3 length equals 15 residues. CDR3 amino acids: CASSPDYTNTGELFF. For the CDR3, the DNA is TGTGCCAGCAGTCCTGACTATACGAACACCGGGGAGCTGTTTTTT.

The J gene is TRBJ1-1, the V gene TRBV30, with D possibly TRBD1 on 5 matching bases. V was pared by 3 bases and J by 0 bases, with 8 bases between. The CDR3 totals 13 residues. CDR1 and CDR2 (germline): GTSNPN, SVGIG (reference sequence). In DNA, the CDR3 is TGTGCCTGGAGCAGACAGATGAACACTGAAGCTTTCTTT. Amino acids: CAWSRQMNTEAFF.